This TCR beta chain was found in a study of chemoradiotherapy in HPV16-positive cancers. General study findings and limits: The functional HPV-specific definition rests on just a couple of HPV16-positive patients. During treatment, candidate HPV-specific clones and E7-related motifs expanded in tumor. HPV-responsive T-cell expansion during chemoradiotherapy was linked to improved recurrence-free survival in HPV16-positive patients.

Germline V CDR1 and CDR2: MNHEY, SVGAGI. The CDR3 runs 12 residues. Data came from immunoSEQ multiplex PCR; TCRdb stores just in-frame clones and leaves some out. Of 5,700 or so clones listed, 84% are singletons. Repeated repertoire sampling spanned the course of chemoradiotherapy. A remark on this clone: What it binds is not known. Compared with germline, one end of the junction differs, possibly owing to a read error.

The starting material was tumor tissue, obtained from a patient who underwent chemoradiotherapy. This receptor was taken from a human donor with HPV-associated anogenital cancer. This chain uses TRBV6-5 with TRBJ1-6; no firm D call. The CDR3 DNA reads as TGTGCCAGCAATTACGTTAATTCACCCCTCCACTTT. Its protein is CASNYVNSPLHF.